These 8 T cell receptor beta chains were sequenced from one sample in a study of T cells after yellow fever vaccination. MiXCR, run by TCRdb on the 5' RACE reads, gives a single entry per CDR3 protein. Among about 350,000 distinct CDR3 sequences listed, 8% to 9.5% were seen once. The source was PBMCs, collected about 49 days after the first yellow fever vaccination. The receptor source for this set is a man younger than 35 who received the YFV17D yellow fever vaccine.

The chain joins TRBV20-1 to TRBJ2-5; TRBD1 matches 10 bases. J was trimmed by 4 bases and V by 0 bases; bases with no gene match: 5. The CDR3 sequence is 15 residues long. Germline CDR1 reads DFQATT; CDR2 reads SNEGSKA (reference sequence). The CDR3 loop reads CSARDPRTGGETQYF. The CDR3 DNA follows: TGCAGTGCTAGAGATCCCCGGACAGGGGGAGAGACCCAGTACTTC.

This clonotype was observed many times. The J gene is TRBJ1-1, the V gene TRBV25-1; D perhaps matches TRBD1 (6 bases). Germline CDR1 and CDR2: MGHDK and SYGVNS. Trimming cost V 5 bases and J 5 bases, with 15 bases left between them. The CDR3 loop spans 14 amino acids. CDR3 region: CASSPGRRGTEAFF. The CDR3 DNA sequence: TGTGCCAGCAGTCCGGGCAGGAGGGGGACTGAAGCTTTCTTT.

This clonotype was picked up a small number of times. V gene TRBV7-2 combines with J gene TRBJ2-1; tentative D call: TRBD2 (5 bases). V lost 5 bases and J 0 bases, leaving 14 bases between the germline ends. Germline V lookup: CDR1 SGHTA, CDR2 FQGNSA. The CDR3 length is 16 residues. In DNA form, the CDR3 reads TGTGCCAGCAGCATTGCTAGCCTGAGCTCCTACAATGAGCAGTTCTTC. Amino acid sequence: CASSIASLSSYNEQFF.

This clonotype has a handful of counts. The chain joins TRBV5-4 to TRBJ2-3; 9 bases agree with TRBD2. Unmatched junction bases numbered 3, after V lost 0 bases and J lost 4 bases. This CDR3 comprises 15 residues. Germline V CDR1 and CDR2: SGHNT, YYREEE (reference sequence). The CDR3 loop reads CASSLDSGGSDTQYF. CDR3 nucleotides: TGTGCCAGCAGCTTGGATAGCGGGGGCTCAGATACGCAGTATTTT. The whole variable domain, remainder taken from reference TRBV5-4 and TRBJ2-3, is ETGVTQSPTHLIKTRGQQVTLRCSSQSGHNTVSWYQQALGQGPQFIFQYYREEENGRGNFPPRFSGLQFPNYSSELNVNALELDDSALYLCASSLDSGGSDTQYFGPGTRLTVL.

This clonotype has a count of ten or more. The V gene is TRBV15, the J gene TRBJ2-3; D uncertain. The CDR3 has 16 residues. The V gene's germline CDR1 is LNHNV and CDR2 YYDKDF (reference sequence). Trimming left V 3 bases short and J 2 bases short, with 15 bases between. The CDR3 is CATSRNVISVTDTQYF. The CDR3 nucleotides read TGTGCCACCAGCAGGAACGTGATAAGCGTCACAGATACGCAGTATTTT.

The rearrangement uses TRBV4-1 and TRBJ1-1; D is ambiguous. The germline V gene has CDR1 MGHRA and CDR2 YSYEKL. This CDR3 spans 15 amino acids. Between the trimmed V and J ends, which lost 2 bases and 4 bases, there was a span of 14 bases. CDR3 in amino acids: CASSQLDRGGTEAFF. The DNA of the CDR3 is TGCGCCAGCAGCCAACTCGACCGGGGAGGCACTGAAGCTTTCTTT.

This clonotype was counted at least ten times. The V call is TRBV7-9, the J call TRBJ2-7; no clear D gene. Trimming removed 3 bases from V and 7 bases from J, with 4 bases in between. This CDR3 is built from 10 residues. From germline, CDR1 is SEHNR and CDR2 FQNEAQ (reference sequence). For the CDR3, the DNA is TGTGCCAGCAGCTTCGGAGAGCAGTACGTC. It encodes CASSFGEQYV.

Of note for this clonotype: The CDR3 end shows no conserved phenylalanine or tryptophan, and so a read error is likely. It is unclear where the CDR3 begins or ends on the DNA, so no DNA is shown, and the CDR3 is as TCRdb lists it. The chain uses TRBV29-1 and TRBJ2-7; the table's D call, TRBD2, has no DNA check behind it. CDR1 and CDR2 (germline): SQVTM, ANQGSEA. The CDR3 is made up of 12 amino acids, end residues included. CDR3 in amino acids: CSVVSASGAAEI.